These 7 T cell receptor beta chains share one sample of origin, sequenced in a study of blood T cell repertoires in COVID-19. Only in-frame clones appear in the TCRdb table, and some are missing; sequencing was by immunoSEQ multiplex PCR. The sample gives 350,000 to 450,000 clones, about 91% of which show up once; about 1.6% is in the top ten. Sequencing was done on a sample of peripheral blood. These receptors originate from a woman aged 40 to 50 with COVID-19, enrolled during active disease.

The rearrangement joins TRBV29-1 to TRBJ1-2, with TRBD1 matching over 7 bases. V lost 2 bases, J lost 4 bases, and 19 bases stayed unmatched. The CDR3 runs to 18 residues. Germline CDR1 and CDR2: SQVTM and ANQGSEA. The CDR3 region is CSVERTGRNEVGGYGYTF. In DNA form, the CDR3 reads TGCAGCGTTGAACGGACAGGAAGAAACGAGGTTGGGGGCTATGGCTACACCTTC.

The genes are TRBV2 and TRBJ1-3; D possibly corresponds to TRBD1 (6 bases). The CDR3 is 13 amino acids. Between the trimmed V and J ends, which lost 7 bases and 0 bases, there was a span of 7 bases. Germline V gene sequence: CDR1 SNHLY, CDR2 FYNNEI. The CDR3 sequence: CASMTGSGNTIYF. The CDR3 DNA follows: TGTGCCAGCATGACAGGCTCTGGAAACACCATATATTTT.

This clone was observed at least ten times. CDR3 loop: CASSLSVAGYNEQFF. As DNA, the CDR3 is TGTGCCAGCAGTTTATCGGTAGCGGGGTACAATGAGCAGTTCTTC. The chain couples TRBV27 to TRBJ2-1; 8 nucleotides line up with TRBD2. This CDR3 is 15 amino acids long. The junction had 2 bases not matched to a gene; V was cut back by 0 bases and J by 4 bases. Germline V gene data show CDR1 as MNHEY and CDR2 as SMNVEV (reference sequence).

The CDR3 is CASSLAGGRAYNEQFF. Here the CDR3 DNA reads TGTGCCAGCAGCTTGGCTGGGGGGAGGGCCTACAATGAGCAGTTCTTC. The V and J genes are TRBV5-6 and TRBJ2-1; TRBD2 matches at 7 bases. The CDR3 is 16 residues long. V shed 0 bases and J 2 bases; nucleotides not matched to a gene: 5. Germline V gene data show CDR1 as SGHDT and CDR2 as YYEEEE.

This chain uses TRBV4-3 with TRBJ2-2; D is possibly TRBD2 (6 bases). In germline, CDR1 is LGHNA, CDR2 YSLEER. The CDR3 is made up of 16 amino acids. V gave up 0 bases and J gave up 4 bases, with 12 bases separating them. CDR3 amino acids: CASSQELAWGTGELFF. In DNA form, the CDR3 reads TGCGCCAGCAGCCAAGAACTAGCCTGGGGCACCGGGGAGCTGTTTTTT.

V and J are TRBV27 and TRBJ1-1; 12 bases agree with TRBD1. Germline values: CDR1 MNHEY, CDR2 SMNVEV (reference sequence). The V gene end was trimmed by 5 bases and the J gene end by 10 bases; junction bases not matched to a gene: 8. The CDR3 contains 14 residues. As DNA, the CDR3 is TGTGCCAGCAGTCAAACCGGGACAGGGGGCCGAGCTTTCTTT. It yields the protein CASSQTGTGGRAFF.

This chain connects TRBV15 to TRBJ1-5; D gene unclear. Germline lookup yields CDR1 LNHNV and CDR2 YYDKDF (reference sequence). V was clipped by 6 bases and J by 1 base, with 10 bases between them. The length of the CDR3 is 14 residues. CDR3 DNA sequence: TGTGCCACCAGTTATGCGGGCAGCAATCAGCCCCAGCATTTT. Residues: CATSYAGSNQPQHF. Together with reference TRBV15 and TRBJ1-5, the CDR3 gives the full variable domain: DAMVIQNPRYQVTQFGKPVTLSCSQTLNHNVMYWYQQKSSQAPKLLFHYYDKDFNNEADTPDNFQSRRPNTSFCFLDIRSPGLGDTAMYLCATSYAGSNQPQHFGDGTRLSIL.